The rows below give T cell receptor beta chains drawn from one sample of a study of T cells expressing NK-cell markers. Following a re-call of the 5' RACE reads, TCRdb has one entry per CDR3 protein and lacks DNA. The listing records 200,000 to 300,000 distinct CDR3 sequences. What was sequenced was blood T cells: a sorted CD56 or NKG2C T cell subset, CD4+ or CD8+ T cells, or bulk PBMC T cells (not recorded which). These receptors were collected from a woman aged 18 to 75 in good health. The CDR3 runs from the conserved cysteine through the conserved F or W.

TRBJ2-1 TRBV5-1 CASSALTSGSSYNEQFF
TRBJ1-2 TRBV10-3 CAISERFSGRGYTF
TRBJ2-5 TRBV10-3 CAISGTGQETQYF
TRBJ2-1 TRBV6-2/TRBV6-3 CASSTGTSGYTYNEQFF
TRBJ2-7 TRBV20-1 CSARDGGGPPYEQYF
TRBJ2-1 TRBV7-3 CASSLISSGGIGIEQFF
TRBJ1-1 TRBV20-1 CSARDLDGSYMNTEAFF
TRBJ2-1 TRBV7-3 CASSRDGILYNEQFF
TRBJ2-3 TRBV29-1 CSVGWEYTDTQYF
TRBJ2-3 TRBV6-5 CASSYSLTSWGTDTQYF
TRBJ1-1 TRBV2 CASSELGQMNTEAFF
TRBJ2-2 TRBV14 CASSLYSNTGELFF
TRBJ2-1 TRBV6-2/TRBV6-3 CASRRREGPYEQFF
TRBJ1-2 TRBV5-5 CASTQTVANYGYTF
TRBJ2-5 TRBV7-2 CASSRIAVPYQETQYF
TRBJ1-1 TRBV7-9 CASSLSSTEAFF
TRBJ1-2 TRBV5-1 CASSEGQGSGYTF
TRBJ2-7 TRBV28 CASSFYRGGYEQYF
TRBJ1-4 TRBV12-3/TRBV12-4 CASSLAGGREKLFF
TRBJ1-1 TRBV2 CASSARQGNTEAFF
TRBJ1-4 TRBV6-1 CASSRTANNEKLFF
TRBJ2-7 TRBV20-1 CSAIPGQGGSGTYEQYF
TRBJ1-1 TRBV7-2 CASSLALGRGDTEAFF